The rows below give T cell receptor beta chains drawn from one sample of a study of cytomegalovirus exposure and HLA in healthy donors. Produced via immunoSEQ multiplex PCR; TCRdb's table is partial and in-frame only. The table has 180,000 or so clones, roughly four fifths seen once. Input material: PBMCs. These receptors originate from a man aged 18 to 35 in good health and CMV-seronegative. The CDR3 runs from the conserved cysteine through the conserved F or W. A D gene is named only where the DNA matches it firmly. Size is omitted from some rows. Given values are once, few, many or a class for expanded clones.

TRBD2 TRBJ2-5 TRBV4-2 . CASSQLPGGGETQYF TGTGCCAGCAGCCAACTCCCGGGAGGGGGGGAGACCCAGTACTTC
. TRBJ1-4 TRBV10-3 . CAISQANEKLFF TGTGCCATCAGCCAGGCTAATGAAAAACTGTTTTTT
. TRBJ2-7 TRBV18 . CASSRTGSEQYF TGTGCCAGCTCGCGTACAGGGTCCGAGCAGTACTTC
TRBD2 TRBJ2-3 TRBV11-3 . CASSSGGGDTQYF TGTGCCAGCAGCTCTGGGGGGGGAGATACGCAGTATTTT
. TRBJ2-4 TRBV23-1 . CASSQFDNRAPVKNIQYF TGCGCCAGCAGTCAATTTGATAACAGGGCTCCTGTCAAAAACATTCAGTACTTC
. TRBJ1-6 TRBV4-1 . CASSQVKGGSPLHF TGCGCCAGCAGCCAAGTTAAGGGAGGCTCACCCCTCCACTTT
. TRBJ2-2 TRBV15 . CATSRDILAGEFGELFF TGTGCCACCAGCAGAGACATTCTGGCAGGGGAATTCGGGGAGCTGTTTTTT
. TRBJ2-5 TRBV7-2 once CASSLNPVRETQYF TGTGCCAGCAGCTTAAACCCGGTGCGCGAGACCCAGTACTTC
. TRBJ1-2 TRBV4-2 . CASSQAFEGEGGGYTF TGTGCCAGCAGCCAAGCCTTCGAAGGGGAGGGTGGAGGCTACACCTTC
. TRBJ2-4 TRBV7-2 . CASSHRRRDIQYF TGTGCCAGCAGCCACCGGAGGAGGGACATTCAGTACTTC
TRBD1 TRBJ2-5 TRBV18 . CASSPPGQGRETQYF TGTGCCAGCTCACCTCCTGGACAGGGGAGAGAGACCCAGTACTTC
. TRBJ1-6 TRBV27 . CASSFSGGGASYNSPLHF TGTGCCAGCAGTTTTAGTGGTGGGGGGGCGTCCTATAATTCACCCCTCCACTTT
TRBD1 TRBJ2-2 TRBV6-1 once CASSERDSHTGELFF TGTGCCAGCAGTGAGAGGGACAGTCACACCGGGGAGCTGTTTTTT
TRBD1 TRBJ2-7 TRBV6-6 . CASTRTGGYEQYF TGTGCCAGCACCCGGACAGGGGGCTACGAGCAGTACTTC
TRBD1 TRBJ2-3 TRBV13 . CASSQTGDSDTQYF TGTGCCAGCAGCCAAACAGGGGATTCAGATACGCAGTATTTT
. TRBJ1-5 TRBV27 . CASSTQGNSNQPQHF TGTGCCAGCAGTACCCAGGGGAACAGCAATCAGCCCCAGCATTTT
. TRBJ2-7 TRBV6-1 . CASRAQGYEQYF TGTGCCAGCAGGGCGCAGGGGTACGAGCAGTACTTC
TRBD2 TRBJ2-7 TRBV4-1 . CASSQVPRTSYEQYF TGCGCCAGCAGCCAAGTCCCCAGGACTAGCTACGAGCAGTACTTC
TRBD1 TRBJ1-4 TRBV10-2 few CASRTGAGEKLFF TGCGCCAGCAGGACAGGGGCCGGGGAAAAACTGTTTTTT
TRBD1 TRBJ1-5 TRBV4-1 once CASSQGRHPDRADGQPQHF TGCGCCAGCAGCCAAGGAAGGCATCCCGACAGGGCAGATGGGCAGCCCCAGCATTTT
. TRBJ2-3 TRBV28 . CASSFEAGVRGTQYF TGTGCCAGCAGTTTTGAGGCAGGGGTTAGAGGTACGCAGTATTTT
. TRBJ2-1 TRBV12-5 . CASGSSVVYNEQFF TGTGCTAGTGGTTCTTCCGTCGTTTACAATGAGCAGTTCTTC
. TRBJ2-7 TRBV28 . CASSLAPSSYEQYF TGTGCCAGCAGTTTGGCTCCTAGCTCCTACGAGCAGTACTTC
TRBD1 TRBJ1-2 TRBV9 . CASSVATGVEGYTF TGTGCCAGCAGCGTAGCTACAGGGGTGGAAGGCTACACCTTC
. TRBJ1-5 TRBV19 . CASSEGEYQPQHF TGTGCCAGTAGTGAGGGGGAGTACCAGCCCCAGCATTTT
TRBD1 TRBJ1-1 TRBV30 . CAWSRQGVITEAFF TGTGCCTGGAGCAGACAGGGGGTCATCACTGAAGCTTTCTTT
. TRBJ2-7 TRBV12-5 once CASGLVPRAPEVHEQYF TGTGCTAGTGGTTTGGTACCCCGGGCCCCGGAGGTCCACGAGCAGTACTTC
. TRBJ1-2 TRBV6-5 . CASRTGFTNYGYTF TGTGCCAGCAGAACAGGGTTTACTAACTATGGCTACACCTTC
TRBD2 TRBJ2-7 TRBV6-1 . CASSGPWTSGNTYEQYF TGTGCCAGCAGTGGCCCTTGGACTAGCGGGAACACCTACGAGCAGTACTTC
. TRBJ2-7 TRBV6-1 few CASVGLAGTAGEQYF TGTGCCAGCGTCGGGCTAGCAGGAACTGCGGGGGAGCAGTACTTC
TRBD1 TRBJ2-7 TRBV30 . CAWSVGQGGREQYF TGTGCCTGGAGTGTAGGACAGGGAGGACGCGAGCAGTACTTC
TRBD1 TRBJ1-2 TRBV10-3 . CATGGQPDGYTF TGTGCCACCGGGGGACAGCCGGATGGCTACACCTTC
. TRBJ1-3 TRBV19 . CASSRPGSGNTIYF TGTGCCAGTTCGCGACCAGGGTCCGGAAACACCATATATTTT
. TRBJ1-1 TRBV18 . CASSPTGANTEAFF TGTGCCAGCTCACCAACAGGCGCGAACACTGAAGCTTTCTTT
. TRBJ1-2 TRBV29-1 . CSADGGVVGYTF TGCAGCGCCGACGGGGGGGTGGTTGGCTACACCTTC
. TRBJ1-5 TRBV4-1 once CASSRTKGQPQHF TGCGCCAGCAGCCGGACTAAGGGGCAGCCCCAGCATTTT
. TRBJ1-2 TRBV28 . CASSGGWQDYGYTF TGTGCCAGCAGTGGAGGGTGGCAGGACTATGGCTACACCTTC
. TRBJ1-5 TRBV9 few CASSPSWQGGQPQHF TGTGCCAGCAGCCCGAGCTGGCAGGGTGGACAGCCCCAGCATTTT
TRBD1 TRBJ1-2 TRBV15 . CATSPDRGDYGYTF TGTGCCACCAGCCCGGACAGGGGAGACTATGGCTACACCTTC
TRBD2 TRBJ2-1 TRBV7-3 few CASSFVSGGANEQFF TGTGCCAGCAGCTTTGTAAGCGGGGGAGCCAATGAGCAGTTCTTC
TRBD1 TRBJ2-5 TRBV5-5 . CASSYPTGVVKETQYF TGTGCCAGCAGCTATCCAACAGGGGTGGTAAAAGAGACCCAGTACTTC
. TRBJ1-2 TRBV9 . CASRRGDNYGYTF TGTGCCTCGCGGAGGGGTGATAACTATGGCTACACCTTC
TRBD1 TRBJ1-4 TRBV5-1 . CASSTDRAFEKLFF TGCGCCAGCAGCACGGACAGGGCCTTTGAAAAACTGTTTTTT
. TRBJ2-3 TRBV14 . CASSQVFSSGPLTDTQYF TGTGCCAGCAGCCAAGTGTTTAGTAGCGGCCCCCTCACGGATACGCAGTATTTT
TRBD2 TRBJ2-5 TRBV19 . CASSIRTSGGPETQYF TGTGCCAGTAGTATACGGACTAGCGGGGGTCCAGAGACCCAGTACTTC
. TRBJ1-6 TRBV6-1 few CASSRANNSPLHF TGTGCCAGCAGCCGAGCCAACAATTCACCCCTCCACTTT
TRBD1 TRBJ1-3 TRBV10-3 once CATRGQGTGNTIYF TGTGCCACTAGAGGACAGGGGACCGGAAACACCATATATTTT
. TRBJ2-7 TRBV27 . CASSFDITCEQYF TGTGCCAGCAGTTTCGACATTACCTGCGAGCAGTACTTC
TRBD1 TRBJ2-7 TRBV5-1 . CASRSLGQGYSYEQYF TGCGCCAGCCGCTCGCTGGGACAGGGGTACTCCTACGAGCAGTACTTC
TRBD2 TRBJ2-6 TRBV7-3 few CASSLNGGAVGANVLTF TGTGCCAGCAGCTTAAACGGGGGGGCCGTTGGGGCCAACGTCCTGACTTTC
. TRBJ1-2 TRBV6-5 . CASSPRMRQGYTF TGTGCCAGCAGCCCTCGTATGCGGCAGGGCTACACCTTC
. TRBJ1-6 TRBV9 . CASSVGGQRESPLHF TGTGCCAGCAGCGTAGGCGGCCAAAGGGAGTCACCCCTCCACTTT
TRBD1 TRBJ2-7 TRBV29-1 . CSVLASVQGGREQYF TGCAGCGTTTTGGCGTCCGTACAGGGGGGTCGCGAGCAGTACTTC
. TRBJ1-2 TRBV20-1 . CSASTGDGYTF TGCAGTGCTAGTACCGGTGATGGCTACACCTTC
. TRBJ2-3 TRBV5-1 . CASRLLGASTDTQYF TGCGCCAGCAGACTTTTGGGGGCTAGCACAGATACGCAGTATTTT
TRBD1 TRBJ1-1 TRBV27 . CASSTGGFSTEAFF TGTGCCAGCAGTACAGGGGGCTTCAGCACTGAAGCTTTCTTT
TRBD2 TRBJ2-3 TRBV6-5 . CASSPSGGALDTQYF TGTGCCAGCAGTCCTAGCGGGGGGGCCTTAGATACGCAGTATTTT
. TRBJ2-2 TRBV6-1 . CASRPQGTGELFF TGTGCCAGCAGGCCTCAGGGCACCGGGGAGCTGTTTTTT
TRBD2 TRBJ2-5 TRBV10-3 . CAISETSGQETQYF TGTGCCATCAGTGAGACTAGCGGGCAAGAGACCCAGTACTTC